These 26 T cell receptor beta chains were all obtained from the same sample, sequenced in a study of blood T cell repertoires in COVID-19. Here immunoSEQ multiplex PCR was the method, and the copy in TCRdb shows in-frame clones only, minus some. The data show about 170,000 clones, more than 85% seen once. The sample consisted of PBMCs or T cells enriched from blood (not recorded which). These receptors were collected from a human donor with acute COVID-19. The donor label of this sample is uncertain.

V and J are TRBV5-4 and TRBJ1-6, with TRBD1 matching over 7 bases. The CDR3 consists of 17 residues. The V segment lost 2 bases and the J segment 5 bases; nucleotides outside the gene matches: 10. Germline V lookup: CDR1 SGHNT, CDR2 YYREEE (reference sequence). The CDR3 reads CASSFFPLDRNNSPLHF. CDR3 DNA sequence: TGTGCCAGCAGCTTTTTCCCACTGGACAGGAATAATTCACCCCTCCACTTT. Full variable domain (outside the CDR3, taken from reference TRBV5-4 and TRBJ1-6): ETGVTQSPTHLIKTRGQQVTLRCSSQSGHNTVSWYQQALGQGPQFIFQYYREEENGRGNFPPRFSGLQFPNYSSELNVNALELDDSALYLCASSFFPLDRNNSPLHFGNGTRLTVT.

This chain uses TRBV5-8 with TRBJ1-4; 7 positions match TRBD1. The CDR3 contains 15 residues. Germline V lookup: CDR1 SGHTS, CDR2 YDEGEE. The V segment lost 5 bases and the J segment 3 bases; nucleotides outside the gene matches: 7. CDR3 in DNA: TGTGCCAGCAGGGTTACAGGGGCCCCTAATGAAAAACTGTTTTTT. Translating it yields CASRVTGAPNEKLFF.

The chain is built from TRBV14 and TRBJ2-2; D remains ambiguous. The CDR3 is 14 amino acids. Trimming removed 0 bases from V and 3 bases from J, with 5 bases in between. CDR1 and CDR2 from the germline V gene are SGHDN and FVKESK. CDR3 DNA sequence: TGTGCCAGCAGCCAAGAGGCGGACACCGGGGAGCTGTTTTTT. Amino acid sequence: CASSQEADTGELFF.

With regard to this clone: One end of the junction does not line up with germline, which may come from a read error. V and J are TRBV5-4 and TRBJ1-2; a possible D gene is TRBD1 (5 bases). The CDR3 runs 16 residues. Germline-derived CDR1 and CDR2 are SGHNT and YYREEE (reference sequence). CDR3 in DNA: TGTGCCAGCAGCTTTGGTGGGACTTCAACTAAGTATGGCTACACCTTC. Its protein product is CASSFGGTSTKYGYTF.

The J gene is TRBJ1-1, the V gene TRBV18; 7 bases fit TRBD1. Germline V CDR1 and CDR2: KGHSH, LQKENI. This CDR3 is built from 15 residues. V was pared by 0 bases and J by 7 bases, with 8 bases of the junction left unmatched. The CDR3: CASSPPTGEGGEAFF. CDR3 DNA sequence: TGTGCCAGCTCACCACCAACAGGGGAAGGAGGTGAAGCTTTCTTT.

The chain links TRBV6-6 to TRBJ1-6, with D possibly being TRBD1 (5 bases). Germline V gives CDR1 MNHNY, CDR2 SVGAGI (reference sequence). Trimming cost V 2 bases and J 8 bases, with 16 bases left between them. The length of the CDR3 is 16 residues. The CDR3 reads CASSYGLSRGDSPLHF. For the CDR3, the DNA is TGTGCCAGCAGTTACGGCCTGTCAAGGGGTGATTCACCCCTCCACTTT.

The rearrangement joins TRBV9 to TRBJ2-2; 7 positions match TRBD2. The V gene end was trimmed by 3 bases and the J gene end by 9 bases; junction bases not matched to a gene: 8. The CDR3 runs to 14 residues. Germline V gives CDR1 SGDLS, CDR2 YYNGEE. CDR3 protein: CASSELASGRELFF. DNA for the CDR3: TGTGCCAGCAGCGAACTAGCGTCGGGGAGGGAGCTGTTTTTT.

This chain joins TRBV29-1 and TRBJ2-3; 10 nucleotides line up with TRBD2. This CDR3 has 16 amino acids. Germline values: CDR1 SQVTM, CDR2 ANQGSEA. V lost 3 bases to trimming and J lost 6 bases; unmatched junction nucleotides: 12. The CDR3 here is CSVDKGLAPLVDTQYF. The CDR3 DNA is TGCAGCGTTGATAAGGGACTAGCGCCACTGGTTGATACGCAGTATTTT.

The chain links TRBV6-5 to TRBJ2-1, with 7 positions matching TRBD1. V was clipped by 6 bases and J by 6 bases; unmatched bases: 8. Germline CDR1 and CDR2: MNHEY and SVGAGI. CDR3 length equals 14 residues. CDR3 region: CASRPDRVSNEQFF. The DNA of the CDR3 is TGTGCCAGCAGACCCGACAGGGTTAGCAATGAGCAGTTCTTC.

The chain couples TRBV30 to TRBJ1-5; D gene uncertain. The CDR3 is 13 amino acids. V lost 1 base and J lost 5, with 9 bases in between. Per germline, CDR1 GTSNPN and CDR2 SVGIG (reference sequence). DNA for the CDR3: TGTGCCTGGAGTGCGGGGATACATCAGCCCCAGCATTTT. Its translation is CAWSAGIHQPQHF. The whole variable domain, filled in from reference TRBV30 and TRBJ1-5, reads SQTIHQWPATLVQPVGSPLSLECTVEGTSNPNLYWYRQAAGRGLQLLFYSVGIGQISSEVPQNLSASRPQDRQFILSSKKLLLSDSGFYLCAWSAGIHQPQHFGDGTRLSIL.

The chain employs TRBV19 and TRBJ1-3; D gene ambiguous. V was cut by 3 bases and J by 2 bases, with 17 bases left in between. This CDR3 contains 17 residues. The germline V gene encodes CDR1 LNHDA and CDR2 SQIVND (reference sequence). CDR3 protein: CASSIVASRRTGNTIYF. As DNA, the CDR3 is TGTGCCAGTAGTATCGTGGCTTCGAGGAGGACTGGAAACACCATATATTTT.

The V call is TRBV27, the J call TRBJ2-7, with D possibly being TRBD1 (6 bases). CDR3 length: 15 residues. Trimming stripped 3 bases from V and 5 bases from J, with 17 bases between. Germline values: CDR1 MNHEY, CDR2 SMNVEV (reference sequence). As DNA, the CDR3 is TGTGCCAGCAGTTTTGGGGACAAGTTAGTCGACGAGCAGTACTTC. It specifies CASSFGDKLVDEQYF.

The chain combines TRBV7-3 with TRBJ2-1; 7 bases match TRBD2. The CDR3 is made up of 16 amino acids. Losses at the gene ends were 1 base for V and 4 bases for J; bases not matched to a gene: 7. Germline V CDR1 and CDR2: SGHTA, FQGTGA. The CDR3 region is CASSLSEGRGYNEQFF. CDR3 bases: TGTGCCAGCAGCTTAAGCGAGGGGCGGGGGTACAATGAGCAGTTCTTC.

The V call is TRBV6-5, the J call TRBJ2-2; tentatively, D is TRBD2 (5 bases). V lost 2 bases, J lost 4 bases, and 8 bases lay in between. The length of the CDR3 is 14 residues. CDR1 is MNHEY, CDR2 SVGAGI, per germline. CDR3 sequence reads: CASSYGSVTGELFF. CDR3 bases: TGTGCCAGCAGTTACGGGAGCGTCACCGGGGAGCTGTTTTTT.

V gene TRBV18 combines with J gene TRBJ1-4; tentative D call: TRBD1 (5 bases). CDR1 is KGHSH and CDR2 is LQKENI in the germline V gene. CDR3 length equals 12 residues. Deletions cut 5 bases from V and 5 bases from J, with 6 bases between. The CDR3 coding sequence is TGTGCCAGCTCAAGGGGAAATGAAAAACTGTTTTTT. Translating gives CASSRGNEKLFF.

In this sample, this clone turned up a few times. The chain is built from TRBV5-4 and TRBJ1-1; D is unclear. This CDR3 spans 16 amino acids. V was pared by 4 bases and J by 6 bases, with 22 bases between. Germline CDR1 is SGHNT and CDR2 is YYREEE (reference sequence). The DNA for the CDR3 is TGTGCCAGCAGCCTGATAAAGACTTCTCCCTTTCCTGAAGCTTTCTTT. Residues: CASSLIKTSPFPEAFF.

The V gene is TRBV7-9, the J gene TRBJ1-1; D ambiguous. Between the trimmed V and J ends, which lost 6 bases and 1 base, there was a span of 9 bases. Germline loops: CDR1 SEHNR, CDR2 FQNEAQ (reference sequence). This CDR3 has 13 amino acids. This CDR3 is CASRPRGNTEAFF. As DNA, the CDR3 is TGTGCCAGCAGGCCTCGGGGGAACACTGAAGCTTTCTTT.

The rearrangement joins TRBV11-2 to TRBJ1-2; the D gene is possibly TRBD1 (5 bases). This CDR3 has 14 amino acids. Germline loops: CDR1 SGHAT, CDR2 FQNNGV. V shed 2 bases and J shed 7 bases, with 14 bases lying between them. Here the CDR3 reads CASSLQGGNGGYTF. The CDR3 nucleotides read TGTGCCAGCAGCTTACAGGGAGGGAACGGTGGCTACACCTTC.

The CDR3 region has the DNA TGTGCCAGTTGGGACCGGGGGGGCCAGCCCCAGCATTTT. Translating it yields CASWDRGGQPQHF. The chain recombines TRBV6-5 with TRBJ1-5, with a weak D call TRBD1 (6 bases). Trimming took 9 bases from V and 7 from J, leaving 16 bases between them. The length of the CDR3 is 13 residues. Germline lookup yields CDR1 MNHEY and CDR2 SVGAGI.

V gene TRBV6-5 combines with J gene TRBJ1-6, with TRBD1 as a possible D gene (6 bases). The CDR3 is made up of 16 amino acids. The V gene lost 0 bases and the J gene lost 7 bases, with 13 bases spanning the gap. The germline gives CDR1 MNHEY, CDR2 SVGAGI. The CDR3 nucleotides read TGTGCCAGCAGTTACTCGATGCAGGGGTTAAATTCACCCCTCCACTTT. It translates to CASSYSMQGLNSPLHF.

The CDR3 region is CATSLHRGRESYEQYF. CDR3 DNA: TGTGCCACCAGTCTGCACAGGGGAAGAGAGTCCTACGAGCAGTACTTC. The gene calls are TRBV24-1 and TRBJ2-7; 7 bases fit TRBD1. J gave up 1 base and V 6 bases, and 11 bases lay outside the gene matches. The CDR3 extends over 16 amino acids. Per the germline V gene, CDR1 is KGHDR and CDR2 is SFDVKD.

The V gene is TRBV10-2, the J gene TRBJ2-2; D is possibly TRBD2 (5 bases). Trimming took off 3 bases at V and 0 bases at J, with 17 bases between the two ends. The CDR3 covers 18 residues. From germline, CDR1 is WSHSY and CDR2 SAAADI. The CDR3 DNA sequence: TGCGCCAGCAGTGATCGGTCTAGCCCTAACGCGAACACCGGGGAGCTGTTTTTT. Its translation: CASSDRSSPNANTGELFF.

This chain joins TRBV30 and TRBJ2-7; 7 bases agree with TRBD1. V lost 1 base and J lost 3; bases outside the gene matches: 15. This CDR3 contains 17 residues. CDR1 and CDR2 from the germline V gene are GTSNPN and SVGIG (reference sequence). For the CDR3, the DNA is TGTGCCTGGAGTGACACACCGTTCACAGGGGAAGTCTACGAGCAGTACTTC. Protein sequence: CAWSDTPFTGEVYEQYF.

This sequence joins TRBV5-8 and TRBJ2-1, with 7 bases aligning to TRBD1. The germline gives CDR1 SGHTS, CDR2 YDEGEE. V was pared by 4 bases and J by 4 bases, with 14 bases of the junction left unmatched. The CDR3 length is 17 residues. The DNA for the CDR3 is TGTGCCAGCAGCCCCGGACAGGCCCCTCAGCTGTACAATGAGCAGTTCTTC. Translated, it gives CASSPGQAPQLYNEQFF. Variable domain in full (rest from reference TRBV5-8 and TRBJ2-1): EAGVTQSPTHLIKTRGQQATLRCSPISGHTSVYWYQQALGLGLQFLLWYDEGEERNRGNFPPRFSGRQFPNYSSELNVNALELEDSALYLCASSPGQAPQLYNEQFFGPGTRLTVL.

The CDR3 bases are TGTGCCAGCTCGGAGGGACAGACTAATGAAAAACTGTTTTTT. Translation: CASSEGQTNEKLFF. J is TRBJ1-4 and V is TRBV18, with 7 bases matching TRBD1. Germline V gene lookup returns CDR1 KGHSH and CDR2 LQKENI. This CDR3 is built from 14 residues. The ends lost 6 bases at V and 2 bases at J; junction bases unmatched: 3.

The V gene is TRBV19, the J gene TRBJ2-7, with 7 nucleotides matching TRBD2. The CDR3 spans 15 residues. The V gene's germline CDR1 is LNHDA and CDR2 SQIVND (reference sequence). The junction had 7 bases not matched to a gene; V was cut back by 3 bases and J by 2 bases. The CDR3 loop reads CASSITSGAPYEQYF. CDR3 bases: TGTGCCAGTAGTATTACGAGCGGGGCTCCCTACGAGCAGTACTTC.